Following are 2 T cell receptor beta chains from one sample sequenced in a study of early T cells in non-severe SARS-CoV-2 infection. TCRdb reanalysed the 5' RACE reads using MiXCR and keeps one entry per CDR3 protein. In the table there are some 19,000 distinct CDR3 sequences, roughly 4.4% of which are singletons. Material for sequencing was whole blood. These TCRs come from an adult who was a healthcare worker with PCR-confirmed SARS-CoV-2 infection or an uninfected control (not recorded which).

This clonotype was recorded at least ten times. The J gene is TRBJ1-5, the V gene TRBV28, with a weak D call TRBD1 (5 bases). Trimming cost V 2 bases and J 2 bases, with 10 bases left between them. Germline lookup yields CDR1 MDHEN and CDR2 SYDVKM. The CDR3 covers 15 residues. DNA of the CDR3: TGTGCCAGCAGTTTAATAGGGGTGGGCAATCAGCCCCAGCATTTT. It is translated as CASSLIGVGNQPQHF.

This clonotype has at least ten counts. The chain is built from TRBV6-5 and TRBJ1-1; 10 bases fit TRBD1. The CDR3 is 19 amino acids. Germline V CDR1 and CDR2: MNHEY, SVGAGI. The trim removed 5 bases at V and 4 bases at J, leaving 19 bases unmatched. CDR3 DNA: TGTGCCAGCAGTCCCAGAGGGGATCGGGACAGGGGATCGAGCACTGAAGCTTTCTTT. Its translation: CASSPRGDRDRGSSTEAFF.